The clone carrying this T cell receptor (beta chain) has a count of ten or more. Its antigen is unknown. To make TCR beta libraries, researchers used iRepertoire HTBI primers and Arm-PCR of CDR3 regions. Via MiXCR, TCRdb re-called the multiplex PCR reads, giving one row per CDR3 protein. The sample has some 490,000 distinct CDR3 sequences; 12% are singletons. This sample is part of a study of regulatory T cells in long-lasting Graves disease. Time point indicated: newly diagnosed GD, antithyroid drugs for less than 3 months. After RNA was extracted from PBMCs, the TCR library was made from it. CDR1 is MNHEY and CDR2 is SVGEGT in the germline V gene. V shed 6 bases and J shed 6 bases, with 24 bases lying between them. The CDR3 runs 17 residues. Overall study results and limits: Lower TCR diversity characterized persistent Graves' patients relative to newly diagnosed patients. Persistent disease exhibited a predilection for TRBV28, TRBJ1-2 and TRBJ2-5.

In addition, the sample was reused for a study of T cells in Graves' hyperthyroidism and ophthalmopathy. From that second work: TCR CDR3 underwent first-round RT-PCR with the HTBI primer set.

The V call is TRBV6-2 or TRBV6-3, the J call TRBJ2-1, with a tentative D call TRBD2 (5 bases). The source of this sequence is a young woman with Graves disease. The source was peripheral blood mononuclear cells (PBMCs), collected at new diagnosis, from a patient treated with antithyroid drugs. CDR3 in DNA: TGTGCCAGCAGCCTAATGCGAAGTGACTATCGGGGCAATGAGCAGTTCTTC. Its translation: CASSLMRSDYRGNEQFF.